Presented here are 12 T cell receptor beta chains from one specimen sequenced in a study of identical twins. TCRdb fed the 5' RACE reads into MiXCR, producing one record per CDR3 protein. The sample has 550,000 to 800,000 distinct CDR3 sequences, just over 7% seen once. The same data also went into a second study, on yellow fever vaccine responses in identical twins.

Sequencing was carried out using PBMCs. The receptors were gathered from a woman aged 18 to 35 in good health.

This clonotype was detected ten times or more. V gene TRBV4-1 combines with J gene TRBJ1-1, with no clear D. The CDR3 totals 21 residues. CDR1 and CDR2 from the germline V gene are MGHRA and YSYEKL. With 6 bases removed from V and 0 bases from J, the gap between germline ends came to 32 bases. The CDR3 bases are TGCGCCAGCAGACCCGAACAGTTGAAGATAAAACTCCCCAACCTGAACACTGAAGCTTTCTTT. Translation: CASRPEQLKIKLPNLNTEAFF.

The chain is built from TRBV6-4 and TRBJ2-2, with D perhaps TRBD1 (6 bases). The V gene's germline CDR1 is MRHNA and CDR2 SNTAGT. CDR3 length equals 15 residues. V was shortened by 0 bases and J by 2 bases, with 7 bases between the two germline ends. For the CDR3, the DNA is TGTGCCAGCAGTGACTCAGGGGGAAACACCGGGGAGCTGTTTTTT. This codes for CASSDSGGNTGELFF.

The table lists this clonotype with many counts. At one end, the junction sequence differs from germline, possibly due to a read error. The chain uses TRBV28 and TRBJ2-1; TRBD1 aligns across 7 bases. Per the germline V gene, CDR1 is MDHEN and CDR2 is SYDVKM. The CDR3 extends over 15 amino acids. CDR3 protein: CATSPSGGDYNEQFF. Written as DNA, the CDR3 is TGTGCCACCAGTCCCTCAGGGGGTGACTACAATGAGCAGTTCTTC.

The chain has TRBV3-1 and TRBJ2-5; 7 nucleotides align to TRBD2. This CDR3 region has 14 residues. CDR1 is LGHDT and CDR2 is YNNKEL in the germline V gene (reference sequence). V shed 5 bases, J shed 4 bases, and the junction held 7 bases outside the gene matches. CDR3 nucleotide sequence: TGTGCCAGCAGCGCCCAGCGGGGACTAGAGACCCAGTACTTC. It yields the protein CASSAQRGLETQYF.

In this sample, this clonotype turned up a few times. This sequence joins TRBV5-1 and TRBJ2-1; tentative D call: TRBD2 (6 bases). The CDR3 spans 16 residues. The V and J ends lost 1 base and 2 bases respectively, with 13 bases between them. In germline, CDR1 is SGHRS, CDR2 YFSETQ. CDR3 protein: CASSLYSGAPYNEQFF. CDR3 DNA: TGCGCCAGCAGCTTGTATTCGGGAGCCCCCTACAATGAGCAGTTCTTC. Combining the CDR3 with reference TRBV5-1 and TRBJ2-1 gives the whole variable domain KAGVTQTPRYLIKTRGQQVTLSCSPISGHRSVSWYQQTPGQGLQFLFEYFSETQRNKGNFPGRFSGRQFSNSRSEMNVSTLELGDSALYLCASSLYSGAPYNEQFFGPGTRLTVL.

At least ten counts were recorded for this clonotype. The chain links TRBV7-3 to TRBJ1-1; the match to TRBD1 covers 11 bases. The CDR3 runs to 16 residues. The germline CDR1 and CDR2 sequences are SGHTA and FQGTGA. Trimming took 2 bases from V and 5 from J; bases not matched to a gene: 7. In DNA form, the CDR3 reads TGTGCCAGCAGCTTAGGACAGGGGGCAGGGGAAACTGAAGCTTTCTTT. It yields the protein CASSLGQGAGETEAFF.

This clonotype was counted many times. V gene TRBV27 combines with J gene TRBJ2-2, with 12 nucleotides matching TRBD2. The CDR3 has 16 amino acids. Germline values: CDR1 MNHEY, CDR2 SMNVEV (reference sequence). V shed 2 bases and J 7 bases; nucleotides not matched to a gene: 5. As DNA, the CDR3 is TGTGCCAGCAGTTTACTAGCGGGAGGGCCCTTCGGGGAGCTGTTTTTT. Its translation is CASSLLAGGPFGELFF.

This clonotype was seen at least ten times. This chain uses TRBV6-5 with TRBJ2-2; a weak D match, TRBD2 (6 bases). The CDR3 contains 16 residues. The germline V gene encodes CDR1 MNHEY and CDR2 SVGAGI. V lost 1 base and J lost 6, with 15 bases in between. The CDR3 DNA is TGTGCCAGCAGTTACTTGGTGGGAGGTCCCGCCGGGGAGCTGTTTTTT. This translates into CASSYLVGGPAGELFF.

The V call is TRBV20-1, the J call TRBJ2-3; 12 bases line up with TRBD2. The V gene end was trimmed by 3 bases and the J gene end by 5 bases; junction bases not matched to a gene: 6. Germline CDR1 DFQATT, CDR2 SNEGSKA (reference sequence). The CDR3 is 15 amino acids. The CDR3 loop reads CSASPSGRAGDTQYF. The CDR3 DNA reads TGCAGTGCTAGTCCTAGCGGGAGGGCCGGAGATACGCAGTATTTT.

In its sample, this clonotype was seen many times. The rearrangement joins TRBV12-3 or TRBV12-4 to TRBJ2-7, with 9 bases matching TRBD2. The CDR3 runs to 16 residues. The ends lost 1 base at V and 0 bases at J; junction bases unmatched: 4. CDR3 DNA sequence: TGTGCCAGCAGTTTAGGTAGCGGGGGTAGCTCCTACGAGCAGTACGTC. Its protein is CASSLGSGGSSYEQYV.

The rearrangement joins TRBV10-3 to TRBJ2-1; D remains unclear. The CDR3 is made up of 14 amino acids. Trimming stripped 0 bases from V and 7 bases from J, with 10 bases between. Germline CDR1 ENHRY, CDR2 SYGVKD. In DNA, the CDR3 is TGTGCCATCAGTGAGTCGGACGGGCCTAATGAGCAGTTCTTC. This encodes CAISESDGPNEQFF.

V gene TRBV20-1 combines with J gene TRBJ1-3; D uncertain. The V end was cut by 2 bases, the J end by 0 bases, with 14 bases between. The CDR3 is 16 amino acids. Per the germline V gene, CDR1 is DFQATT and CDR2 is SNEGSKA (reference sequence). The CDR3 loop is CSARWAQGSSGNTIYF. Written as DNA, the CDR3 is TGCAGTGCTAGATGGGCCCAAGGCTCCTCTGGAAACACCATATATTTT.